This T cell receptor beta chain came from a study of response to subunit inactivated influenza vaccine (dated by TCRdb to the late 2010s). Broadly, across the study: Deep quantitative T cell receptor repertoire profiling was used in the study to track responses to a trivalent subunit inactivated influenza vaccine.

The library was generated by RT-PCR. Sequencer: Illumina HiSeq 2500. TCRdb reprocessed the public reads (quality trimming at Q25 with fastp, clone calling with MiXCR) and kept in-frame beta chains. Identical CDR3 protein sequences are pooled into one entry, listed with their most common genes and DNA. The sample table holds about 780,000 distinct CDR3 sequences, of which approximately 17% were seen once. The ten largest clones represent about 11% of the sample. The study at large found these results: The authors suggested that each seasonal influenza vaccination may recruit only a limited number of new T cells.

This clonotype appeared many times. The target of this receptor is not known. The record has no base qualities; no much larger clone is one base away. The sample in question was PBMCs from blood, obtained 5 days after vaccination. The receptor comes from a man aged 50-59 years who received an inactivated influenza vaccine. Donor details come from another sample of the same person, matched by shared clones.

The bases are TGTGCCACCGGGCGGGAGGTAACGAACACCGGGGAGCTGTTTTTT. Its product reads: CATGREVTNTGELFF. Rearrangement joined TRBV15 to TRBJ2-2; 8 central nucleotides agree with TRBD2. CDR1 and CDR2 were assigned from the germline V gene (reference sequence) as LNHNV and YYDKDF. The CDR3 runs 15 residues from the cysteine to the phenylalanine. Just CDR3 DNA is preserved here, 45 bases in frame from base 1. Here V drops 8 bases and J drops 0 bases, and the junction holds 5 bases not matched to any gene.